Here is one TCR beta chain with its context. Its target is not known. This entry is derived from a study of cytomegalovirus exposure and HLA in healthy donors. In the PCR, 60 Vbeta and 13 Jbeta primers were used. TCRdb's copy holds only in-frame clones and misses some; the assay was immunoSEQ multiplex PCR. The table has 150,000 to 200,000 clones, around two thirds seen once. All donors participated as healthy donors of bone marrow. Study findings and constraints: V- and J-gene trimming in TCR beta was tied to a missense DCLRE1C variant by an analysis performed later.

This receptor was identified in a man between 45 and 60 years old in good health and CMV-seronegative. Sequenced sample: PBMCs.

CDR3 protein: CASSSGGTDNEQFF. DNA of the CDR3: TGCGCCAGCAGCTCTGGCGGGACAGACAATGAGCAGTTCTTC. V usage is TRBV5-1 and J usage is TRBJ2-1, with D perhaps TRBD1 (7 bases). The CDR3 extends over 14 amino acids. V shed 3 bases and J shed 5 bases, with 12 bases lying between them. Germline V CDR1 and CDR2: SGHRS, YFSETQ.